Sequencing of this TCR beta chain was carried out in a study of early T cells in non-severe SARS-CoV-2 infection. At the level of the study: The study sequenced bulk RNA from unsorted whole blood, with chains unpaired.

TCRdb recomputed calls from the 5' RACE reads with MiXCR, one row per CDR3 protein. The table records under 30,000 distinct CDR3 sequences, 4.5% to 7% of them present only once. Germline CDR1 is SNHLY and CDR2 is FYNNEI. Trimming left V 6 bases short and J 4 bases short, with 15 bases between. The CDR3 consists of 15 residues. This clonotype was observed a few times. The J gene is TRBJ1-4, the V gene TRBV2; a weak D match, TRBD1 (6 bases). Sequenced sample: whole blood. The receptor was derived from an adult who was a healthcare worker with PCR-confirmed SARS-CoV-2 infection or an uninfected control (not recorded which). For the CDR3, the DNA is TGTGCCAGCAGACAACAGGGATTGGGTAATGAAAAACTGTTTTTT. Translated: CASRQQGLGNEKLFF.